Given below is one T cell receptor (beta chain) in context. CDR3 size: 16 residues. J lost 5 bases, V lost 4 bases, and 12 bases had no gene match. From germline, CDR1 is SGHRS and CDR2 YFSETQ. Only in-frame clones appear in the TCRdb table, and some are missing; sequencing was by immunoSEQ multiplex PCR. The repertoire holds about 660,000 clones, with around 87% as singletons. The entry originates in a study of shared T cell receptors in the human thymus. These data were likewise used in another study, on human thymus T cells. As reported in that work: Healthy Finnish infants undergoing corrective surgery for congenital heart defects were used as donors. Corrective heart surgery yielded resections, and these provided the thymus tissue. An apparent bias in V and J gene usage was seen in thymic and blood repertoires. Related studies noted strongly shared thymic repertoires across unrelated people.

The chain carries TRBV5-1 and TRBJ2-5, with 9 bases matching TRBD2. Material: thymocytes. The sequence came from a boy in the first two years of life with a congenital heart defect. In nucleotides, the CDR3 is TGCGCCAGCAGCGATGACTGGCGGGAGGGCCCGGAGACCCAGTACTTC. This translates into CASSDDWREGPETQYF.